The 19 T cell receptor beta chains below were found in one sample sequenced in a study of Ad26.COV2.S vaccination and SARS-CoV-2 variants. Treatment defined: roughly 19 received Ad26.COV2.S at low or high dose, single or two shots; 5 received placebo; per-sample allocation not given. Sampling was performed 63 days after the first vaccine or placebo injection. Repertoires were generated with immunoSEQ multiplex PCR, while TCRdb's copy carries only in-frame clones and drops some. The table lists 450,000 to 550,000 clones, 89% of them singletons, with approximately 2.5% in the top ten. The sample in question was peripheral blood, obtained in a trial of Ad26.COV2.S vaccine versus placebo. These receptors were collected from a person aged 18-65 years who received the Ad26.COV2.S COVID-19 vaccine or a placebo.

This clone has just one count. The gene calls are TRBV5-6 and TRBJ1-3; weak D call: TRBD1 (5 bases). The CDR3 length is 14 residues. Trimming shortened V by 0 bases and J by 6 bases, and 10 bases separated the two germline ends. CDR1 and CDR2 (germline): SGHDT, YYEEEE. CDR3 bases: TGTGCCAGCAGCTTGGGTCAGGGTCAAAACACCATATATTTT. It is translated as CASSLGQGQNTIYF.

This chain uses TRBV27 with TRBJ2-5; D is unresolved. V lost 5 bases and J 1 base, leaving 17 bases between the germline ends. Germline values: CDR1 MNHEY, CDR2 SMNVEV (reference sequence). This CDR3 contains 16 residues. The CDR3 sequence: CASSHRFGLSQETQYF. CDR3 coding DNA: TGTGCCAGCAGTCATCGATTCGGATTGAGCCAAGAGACCCAGTACTTC.

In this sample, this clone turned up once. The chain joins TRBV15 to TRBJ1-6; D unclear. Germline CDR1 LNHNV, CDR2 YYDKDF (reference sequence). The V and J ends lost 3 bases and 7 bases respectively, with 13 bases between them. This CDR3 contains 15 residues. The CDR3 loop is CATSSPTRLNSPLHF. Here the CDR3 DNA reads TGTGCCACCAGCAGCCCCACACGGTTGAATTCACCCCTCCACTTT.

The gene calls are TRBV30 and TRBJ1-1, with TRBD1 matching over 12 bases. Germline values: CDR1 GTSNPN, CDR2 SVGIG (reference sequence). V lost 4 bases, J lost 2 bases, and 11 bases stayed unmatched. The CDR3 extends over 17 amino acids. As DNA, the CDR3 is TGTGCCTGGACCGGGACAGGGGGCTCGAACGTAAACACTGAAGCTTTCTTT. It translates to CAWTGTGGSNVNTEAFF. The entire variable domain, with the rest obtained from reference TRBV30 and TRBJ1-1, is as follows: SQTIHQWPATLVQPVGSPLSLECTVEGTSNPNLYWYRQAAGRGLQLLFYSVGIGQISSEVPQNLSASRPQDRQFILSSKKLLLSDSGFYLCAWTGTGGSNVNTEAFFGQGTRLTVV.

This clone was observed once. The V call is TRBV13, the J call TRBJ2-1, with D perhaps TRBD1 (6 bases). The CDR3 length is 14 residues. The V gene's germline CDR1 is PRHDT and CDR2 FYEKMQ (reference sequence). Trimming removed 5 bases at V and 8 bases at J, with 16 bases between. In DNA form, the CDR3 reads TGTGCCAGCAGCGTGGCACAGGGAGCCGATGAGCAGTTCTTC. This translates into CASSVAQGADEQFF.

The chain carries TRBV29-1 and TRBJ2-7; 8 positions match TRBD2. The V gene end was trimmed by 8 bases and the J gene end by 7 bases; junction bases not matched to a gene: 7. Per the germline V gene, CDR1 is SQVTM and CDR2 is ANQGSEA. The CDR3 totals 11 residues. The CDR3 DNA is TGCAGCCCGGGAGGGCCCTGTGAGCAGTACTTC. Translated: CSPGGPCEQYF.

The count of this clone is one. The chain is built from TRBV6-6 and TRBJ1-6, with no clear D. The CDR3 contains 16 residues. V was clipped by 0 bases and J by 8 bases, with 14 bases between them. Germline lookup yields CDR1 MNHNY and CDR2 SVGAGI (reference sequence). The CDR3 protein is CASSYSPGDGDSPLHF. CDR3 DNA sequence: TGTGCCAGCAGTTACTCTCCCGGGGATGGAGATTCACCCCTCCACTTT.

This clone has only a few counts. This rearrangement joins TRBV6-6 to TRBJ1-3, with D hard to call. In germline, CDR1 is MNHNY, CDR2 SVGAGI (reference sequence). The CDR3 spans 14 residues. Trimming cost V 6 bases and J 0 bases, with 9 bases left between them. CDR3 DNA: TGTGCCAGCAGCGCGGTTAGCTCTGGAAACACCATATATTTT. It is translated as CASSAVSSGNTIYF.

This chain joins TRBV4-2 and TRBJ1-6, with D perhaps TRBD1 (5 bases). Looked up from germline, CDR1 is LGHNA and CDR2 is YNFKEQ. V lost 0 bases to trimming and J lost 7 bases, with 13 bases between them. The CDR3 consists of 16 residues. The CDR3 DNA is TGTGCCAGCAGCCAAGAAGGGGACCTTACCAATTCACCCCTCCACTTT. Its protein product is CASSQEGDLTNSPLHF.

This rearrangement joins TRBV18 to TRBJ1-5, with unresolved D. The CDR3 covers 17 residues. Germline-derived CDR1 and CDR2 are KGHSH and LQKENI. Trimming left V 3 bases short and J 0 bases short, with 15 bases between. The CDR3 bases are TGTGCCAGCTCACCCGGGGTAACCGGCTATAGCAATCAGCCCCAGCATTTT. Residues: CASSPGVTGYSNQPQHF.

The CDR3 sequence: CASSEGLVNYGYTF. CDR3 sequence (DNA): TGTGCCAGCAGTGAAGGTCTGGTGAACTATGGCTACACCTTC. V is TRBV6-1 and J is TRBJ1-2; no clear D. Trimming shortened V by 1 base and J by 2 bases, and 8 bases separated the two germline ends. Per the germline V gene, CDR1 is MNHNS and CDR2 is SASEGT. CDR3 length: 14 amino acids.

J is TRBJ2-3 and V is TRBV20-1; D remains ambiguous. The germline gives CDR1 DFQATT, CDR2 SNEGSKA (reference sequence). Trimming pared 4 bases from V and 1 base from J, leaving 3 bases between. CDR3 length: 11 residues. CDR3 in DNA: TGCAGTGCTAAGGGCACAGATACGCAGTATTTT. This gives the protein CSAKGTDTQYF.

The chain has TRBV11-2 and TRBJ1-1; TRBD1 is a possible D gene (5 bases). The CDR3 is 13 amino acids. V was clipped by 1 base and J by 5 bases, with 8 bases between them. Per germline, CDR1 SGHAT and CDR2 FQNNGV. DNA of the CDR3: TGTGCCAGCAGCTTAGGGGAGGGGACTGAAGCTTTCTTT. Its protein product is CASSLGEGTEAFF.

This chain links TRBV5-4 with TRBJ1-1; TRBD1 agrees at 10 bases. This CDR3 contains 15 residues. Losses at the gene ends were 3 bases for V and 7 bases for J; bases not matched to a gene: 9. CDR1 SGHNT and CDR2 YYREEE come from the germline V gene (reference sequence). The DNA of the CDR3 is TGTGCCAGCAGCTCCGGACAGGGGGGCCCTAGTGAAGCTTTCTTT. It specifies CASSSGQGGPSEAFF.

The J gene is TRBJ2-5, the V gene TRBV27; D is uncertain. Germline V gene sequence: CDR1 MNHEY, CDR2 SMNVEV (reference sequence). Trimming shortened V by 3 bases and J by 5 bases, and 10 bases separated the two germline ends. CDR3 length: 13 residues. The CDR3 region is CASSLWQGETQYF. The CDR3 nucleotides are TGTGCCAGCAGTTTGTGGCAAGGGGAGACCCAGTACTTC.

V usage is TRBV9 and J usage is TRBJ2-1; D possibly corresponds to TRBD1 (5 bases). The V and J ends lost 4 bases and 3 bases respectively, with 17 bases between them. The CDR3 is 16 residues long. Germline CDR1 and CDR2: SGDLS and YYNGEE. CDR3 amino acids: CASSSTGMQGYNEQFF. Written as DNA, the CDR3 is TGTGCCAGCAGCTCAACAGGAATGCAGGGCTACAATGAGCAGTTCTTC. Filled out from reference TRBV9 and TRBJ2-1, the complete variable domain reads DSGVTQTPKHLITATGQRVTLRCSPRSGDLSVYWYQQSLDQGLQFLIQYYNGEERAKGNILERFSAQQFPDLHSELNLSSLELGDSALYFCASSSTGMQGYNEQFFGPGTRLTVL.

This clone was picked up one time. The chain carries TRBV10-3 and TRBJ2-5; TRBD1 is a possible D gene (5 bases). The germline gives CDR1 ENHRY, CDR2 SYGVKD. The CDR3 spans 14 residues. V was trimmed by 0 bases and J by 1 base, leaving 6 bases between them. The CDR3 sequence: CAISESGAQETQYF. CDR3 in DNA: TGTGCCATCAGTGAGTCAGGGGCCCAAGAGACCCAGTACTTC.

CDR3 in amino acids: CASSVTPLRSYNEQFF. Here the CDR3 DNA reads TGCGCCAGCAGCGTGACACCCCTTCGCTCCTACAATGAGCAGTTCTTC. The chain joins TRBV5-1 to TRBJ2-1; D is undetermined. CDR1 is SGHRS, CDR2 YFSETQ, per germline. This CDR3 region has 16 residues. The V and J ends lost 4 bases and 0 bases respectively, with 14 bases between them.

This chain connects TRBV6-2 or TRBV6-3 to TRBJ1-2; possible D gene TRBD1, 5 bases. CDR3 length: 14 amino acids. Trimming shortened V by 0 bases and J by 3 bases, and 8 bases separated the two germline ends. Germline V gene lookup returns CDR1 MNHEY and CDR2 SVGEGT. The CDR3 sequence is CASSYSRGDYGYTF. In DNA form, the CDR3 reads TGTGCCAGCAGTTACTCCCGGGGGGACTATGGCTACACCTTC.